This record concerns one T cell receptor beta chain sequence. Antigen: not known. V lost 0 bases, J lost 5 bases, and 1 base stayed unmatched. Looked up from germline, CDR1 is SGHNT and CDR2 is YYREEE (reference sequence). The CDR3 length is 14 residues. Clones were sequenced by immunoSEQ multiplex PCR, and TCRdb holds only the in-frame ones, with some missing. The sample lists around 700,000 clones; about 91% were seen once. These data are taken from a study of shared clonotypes between healthy human individuals. The study's findings and limits: Rarefaction showed sorted-subset sequencing was incomplete despite large depth. Sharing across four donors was highest in naive CD4 (about 5%) and lowest in memory CD8 (about 0.4%).

CD45RO-negative, CCR7-selected cells formed the naive CD8 fraction, which excluded terminally differentiated effector memory CD45RA+ cells. All donors were healthy HIV-negative adults lacking recent acute infections or vaccinations. This receptor was taken from a man aged 30 to 45 in good health. Sample: naive CD8+ T cells sorted from blood. This sequence joins TRBV5-4 and TRBJ2-3; 9 positions match TRBD1. CDR3: CASSLDRGLDTQYF. CDR3 coding DNA: TGTGCCAGCAGCTTGGACAGGGGGCTAGATACGCAGTATTTT.